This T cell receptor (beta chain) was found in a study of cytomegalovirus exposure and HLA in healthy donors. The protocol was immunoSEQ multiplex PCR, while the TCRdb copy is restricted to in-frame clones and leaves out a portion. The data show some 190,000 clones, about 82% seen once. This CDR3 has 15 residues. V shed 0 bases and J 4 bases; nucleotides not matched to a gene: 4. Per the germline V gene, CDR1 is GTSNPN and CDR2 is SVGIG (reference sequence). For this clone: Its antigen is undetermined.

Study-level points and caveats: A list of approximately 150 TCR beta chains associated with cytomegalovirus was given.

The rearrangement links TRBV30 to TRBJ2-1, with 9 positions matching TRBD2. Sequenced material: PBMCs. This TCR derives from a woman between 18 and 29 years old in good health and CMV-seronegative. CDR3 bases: TGTGCCTGGAGTGTAGGGGCGGGAGGGTACAATGAGCAGTTCTTC. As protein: CAWSVGAGGYNEQFF.